The 29 T cell receptor beta chains below all came from one sample that was sequenced in a study of PD-1 blockade in mismatch repair-deficient tumors. Data came from immunoSEQ multiplex PCR; TCRdb stores just in-frame clones and leaves some out. The sample lists 120,000 or so clones, about 86% occurring once. Sequenced here: peripheral blood, sampled 44 weeks after starting pembrolizumab. The source is an adult with mismatch repair-deficient cancer.

A note on this clone: The sample holds other DNA sequences that translate to the same CDR3. This chain links TRBV7-9 with TRBJ2-7; D gene ambiguous. Germline V gives CDR1 SEHNR, CDR2 FQNEAQ (reference sequence). Trimming took off 3 bases at V and 2 bases at J, with 8 bases between the two ends. The CDR3 spans 13 residues. The CDR3 region has the DNA TGTGCCAGCAGCTTTGGGGTCGCCTACGAGCAGTACTTC. Residues: CASSFGVAYEQYF.

The chain employs TRBV4-3 and TRBJ2-1; the D gene is possibly TRBD1 (6 bases). Germline values: CDR1 LGHNA, CDR2 YSLEER. CDR3 length: 13 amino acids. V was pared by 5 bases and J by 6 bases, with 11 bases between. In DNA form, the CDR3 reads TGCGCCAGCAGCATAATACAGGGCAATGAGCAGTTCTTC. Its translation is CASSIIQGNEQFF.

This chain uses TRBV5-4 with TRBJ2-5; D might be TRBD2 (6 bases). Trimming pared 3 bases from V and 3 bases from J, leaving 12 bases between. Germline CDR1 and CDR2: SGHNT and YYREEE (reference sequence). The CDR3 contains 14 residues. The CDR3 bases are TGTGCCAGCAGCTCCCCGGGGACTGAAGAGACCCAGTACTTC. It translates to CASSSPGTEETQYF. Together with reference TRBV5-4 and TRBJ2-5, the CDR3 gives the full variable domain: ETGVTQSPTHLIKTRGQQVTLRCSSQSGHNTVSWYQQALGQGPQFIFQYYREEENGRGNFPPRFSGLQFPNYSSELNVNALELDDSALYLCASSSPGTEETQYFGPGTRLLVL.

The rearrangement links TRBV6-5 to TRBJ2-7; D perhaps matches TRBD2 (5 bases). V was pared by 7 bases and J by 0 bases, with 7 bases between. The CDR3 is made up of 12 amino acids. Germline loops: CDR1 MNHEY, CDR2 SVGAGI. The CDR3 here is CASTSGSYEQYF. Here the CDR3 DNA reads TGTGCCAGCACCAGCGGCTCCTACGAGCAGTACTTC.

The chain's CDR3 is CAQSPGHLLRNEKLFF. The CDR3 bases are TGTGCCCAATCGCCGGGACATCTGTTGAGAAATGAAAAACTGTTTTTT. The rearrangement uses TRBV30 and TRBJ1-4; a possible D gene is TRBD1 (6 bases). The CDR3 extends over 16 amino acids. Germline lookup yields CDR1 GTSNPN and CDR2 SVGIG (reference sequence). V was clipped by 8 bases and J by 5 bases, with 24 bases between them.

The CDR3 spells CASSSGRRFQLAGERDEQFF. The DNA for the CDR3 is TGTGCCAGCAGTTCGGGACGGCGTTTCCAACTAGCGGGAGAGAGGGATGAGCAGTTCTTC. The rearrangement uses TRBV27 and TRBJ2-1; 11 bases fit TRBD2. CDR1 and CDR2 (germline): MNHEY, SMNVEV (reference sequence). CDR3 length: 20 residues. The V segment lost 4 bases and the J segment 8 bases; nucleotides outside the gene matches: 22.

In this sample, this clone turned up many times. The CDR3 is CASSPLAGEADTQYF. CDR3 bases: TGTGCCAGCAGTCCCCTAGCGGGAGAGGCAGATACGCAGTATTTT. The chain is built from TRBV6-4 and TRBJ2-3; 10 bases agree with TRBD2. With 5 bases clipped from V and 4 bases from J, the junction kept 6 bases outside the gene matches. The germline gives CDR1 MRHNA, CDR2 SNTAGT. CDR3 length equals 15 residues.

The V and J genes are TRBV6-6 and TRBJ1-2; 7 bases are a match to TRBD1. CDR3 length equals 15 residues. Germline V CDR1 and CDR2: MNHNY, SVGAGI (reference sequence). The J segment lost 0 bases and the V segment lost 6 bases, leaving 7 bases of the junction unmatched. This chain's CDR3 is CASRRQGRANYGYTF. CDR3 nucleotide sequence: TGTGCCAGCAGGCGACAGGGACGGGCTAACTATGGCTACACCTTC.

This clone came up once. This chain links TRBV5-1 with TRBJ2-5; a weak D match, TRBD1 (5 bases). Trimming stripped 4 bases from V and 3 bases from J, with 10 bases between. CDR1 and CDR2 (germline): SGHRS, YFSETQ. This CDR3 contains 13 residues. CDR3 sequence reads: CASSRQGEETQYF. CDR3 in DNA: TGCGCCAGCAGCCGGCAGGGTGAAGAGACCCAGTACTTC.

The genes are TRBV6-5 and TRBJ2-7, with 7 bases lining up with TRBD1. Per germline, CDR1 MNHEY and CDR2 SVGAGI. V lost 0 bases and J lost 3; bases outside the gene matches: 2. The CDR3 extends over 14 amino acids. CDR3 amino acids: CASSYSRGNYEQYF. The CDR3 DNA is TGTGCCAGCAGTTACTCCAGGGGGAACTACGAGCAGTACTTC.

The chain links TRBV27 to TRBJ1-4; D may be TRBD1 (6 bases). This CDR3 contains 13 residues. The germline V gene encodes CDR1 MNHEY and CDR2 SMNVEV (reference sequence). V dropped 3 bases and J dropped 7 bases, with 9 bases sitting between them. CDR3 coding DNA: TGTGCCAGCAGTTTTTTCAGGGGTGAAAAACTGTTTTTT. It yields the protein CASSFFRGEKLFF.

V usage is TRBV5-4 and J usage is TRBJ2-2; D is uncertain. V was shortened by 0 bases and J by 7 bases, with 16 bases between the two germline ends. The CDR3 contains 16 residues. The germline CDR1 and CDR2 sequences are SGHNT and YYREEE (reference sequence). CDR3: CASSLVGRRPGGELFF. CDR3 DNA: TGTGCCAGCAGCTTGGTTGGCAGAAGGCCAGGCGGGGAGCTGTTTTTT.

This clone appeared a few times. CDR3 nucleotide sequence: TGTGCCAGCAGTGCGAATGAAAAACTGTTTTTT. Its protein is CASSANEKLFF. The chain is built from TRBV14 and TRBJ1-4; D is unclear. V lost 6 bases and J lost 5, with 4 bases in between. The CDR3 is 11 amino acids. From germline, CDR1 is SGHDN and CDR2 FVKESK.

Only a few counts were recorded for this clone. The chain links TRBV28 to TRBJ1-5; no reliable D call. V shed 10 bases and J shed 3 bases, with 10 bases lying between them. Per germline, CDR1 MDHEN and CDR2 SYDVKM. The CDR3 sequence is 12 residues long. The CDR3 region has the DNA TGTGCCACTAGACGGAACAATCAGCCCCAGCATTTT. This encodes CATRRNNQPQHF.

This rearrangement joins TRBV18 to TRBJ2-7; the D is unclear. Trimming shortened V by 5 bases and J by 2 bases, and 13 bases separated the two germline ends. The CDR3 is 14 amino acids. The germline CDR1 and CDR2 sequences are KGHSH and LQKENI. This CDR3 reads CASSSVGRAYEQYF. The CDR3 nucleotides read TGTGCCAGCTCAAGTGTAGGCCGTGCCTACGAGCAGTACTTC.

CDR3 protein: CASSLAGAARDNEQFF. The CDR3 DNA reads TGTGCCAGCAGTTTAGCAGGGGCCGCCCGGGACAATGAGCAGTTCTTC. The rearrangement joins TRBV27 to TRBJ2-1, with a tentative D call TRBD1 (6 bases). Germline assignment: CDR1 MNHEY and CDR2 SMNVEV (reference sequence). The CDR3 sequence is 16 residues long. V lost 2 bases, J lost 5 bases, and 16 bases lay in between.

This chain links TRBV27 with TRBJ2-6; no clear D gene. Germline CDR1 and CDR2: MNHEY and SMNVEV (reference sequence). Trimming took off 2 bases at V and 0 bases at J, with 14 bases between the two ends. The CDR3 is 18 amino acids. CDR3 coding DNA: TGTGCCAGCAGTTTAAGTACATTGGGGTTCTCTGGGGCCAACGTCCTGACTTTC. Its translation is CASSLSTLGFSGANVLTF. The whole variable domain, filled in from reference TRBV27 and TRBJ2-6, reads EAQVTQNPRYLITVTGKKLTVTCSQNMNHEYMSWYRQDPGLGLRQIYYSMNVEVTDKGDVPEGYKVSRKEKRNFPLILESPSPNQTSLYFCASSLSTLGFSGANVLTFGAGSRLTVL.

As for this clone: Within the sample, other DNA sequences also encode this same CDR3. This rearrangement joins TRBV30 to TRBJ2-4; perhaps TRBD1 as D (6 bases). Looked up from germline, CDR1 is GTSNPN and CDR2 is SVGIG (reference sequence). Trimming stripped 3 bases from V and 5 bases from J, with 11 bases between. The length of the CDR3 is 13 residues. The CDR3 region is CAWRRGSQNIQYF. Here the CDR3 DNA reads TGTGCCTGGAGAAGGGGGTCCCAAAACATTCAGTACTTC. Full variable domain (remainder filled in from reference TRBV30 and TRBJ2-4): SQTIHQWPATLVQPVGSPLSLECTVEGTSNPNLYWYRQAAGRGLQLLFYSVGIGQISSEVPQNLSASRPQDRQFILSSKKLLLSDSGFYLCAWRRGSQNIQYFGAGTRLSVL.

This chain connects TRBV7-6 to TRBJ2-5; 7 bases fit TRBD2. This CDR3 spans 16 amino acids. The junction had 10 bases not matched to a gene; V was cut back by 2 bases and J by 4 bases. CDR1 and CDR2 from the germline V gene are SGHVS and FNYEAQ. For the CDR3, the DNA is TGTGCCAGCAGCTTACGACAAGGGAGGGCCGGAGAGACCCAGTACTTC. It encodes CASSLRQGRAGETQYF.

This rearrangement joins TRBV4-1 to TRBJ2-5; 7 bases fit TRBD1. The J segment lost 5 bases and the V segment lost 5 bases, leaving 11 bases of the junction unmatched. Germline V gene sequence: CDR1 MGHRA, CDR2 YSYEKL. This CDR3 contains 15 residues. CDR3 loop: CASSSRDSTGETQYF. The CDR3 bases are TGCGCCAGCAGCAGCCGGGACAGTACGGGTGAGACCCAGTACTTC.

The rearrangement joins TRBV2 to TRBJ2-7, with no clear D. Germline assignment: CDR1 SNHLY and CDR2 FYNNEI. Trimming took 4 bases from V and 4 from J, leaving 11 bases between them. The CDR3 is 13 residues long. This CDR3 is CASSARFGYEQYF. The CDR3 DNA is TGTGCCAGCAGTGCTAGATTCGGATACGAGCAGTACTTC.

This clone was picked up one time. The V and J genes are TRBV27 and TRBJ2-7; D might be TRBD1 or TRBD2, each matching 5 bases. The ends were cut back, 2 bases at V and 2 bases at J, with 13 bases in the middle. The CDR3 has 15 residues. Germline V gene sequence: CDR1 MNHEY, CDR2 SMNVEV (reference sequence). CDR3 sequence: CASSLGGFSPYEQYF. DNA for the CDR3: TGTGCCAGCAGTTTAGGGGGTTTCAGTCCCTACGAGCAGTACTTC.

The rearrangement joins TRBV28 to TRBJ2-7; no firm D call. CDR1 is MDHEN, CDR2 SYDVKM, per germline. Between the trimmed V and J ends, which lost 3 bases and 1 base, there was a span of 4 bases. The CDR3 extends over 12 amino acids. The CDR3 sequence is CASSLGSYEQYF. CDR3 DNA sequence: TGTGCCAGCAGTTTGGGGTCCTACGAGCAGTACTTC. Supplemented by reference TRBV28 and TRBJ2-7, the full variable domain reads DVKVTQSSRYLVKRTGEKVFLECVQDMDHENMFWYRQDPGLGLRLIYFSYDVKMKEKGDIPEGYSVSREKKERFSLILESASTNQTSMYLCASSLGSYEQYFGPGTRLTVT.

The rearrangement links TRBV4-1 to TRBJ2-7; TRBD1 or TRBD2 may be the D gene (5 bases each). This CDR3 is 15 amino acids long. The germline V and J ends were trimmed by 1 base and 0 bases, with 10 bases remaining between them. The germline V gene encodes CDR1 MGHRA and CDR2 YSYEKL. The CDR3: CASSQVNGGSYEQYF. The CDR3 DNA reads TGCGCCAGCAGCCAAGTTAATGGGGGCTCCTACGAGCAGTACTTC.

The chain joins TRBV7-8 to TRBJ2-5; possible D gene TRBD2, 6 bases. The germline V gene has CDR1 SGHVS and CDR2 FQNEAQ. The CDR3 sequence is 13 residues long. V lost 2 bases and J lost 3, with 7 bases in between. The CDR3, as DNA: TGTGCCAGCAGCTTAACGGGAGAAGAGACCCAGTACTTC. It yields the protein CASSLTGEETQYF.

Comments on this clone: The sample contains more than one DNA sequence encoding this CDR3. The chain recombines TRBV14 with TRBJ2-1, with D possibly being TRBD1 (5 bases). The CDR3 covers 14 residues. Trimming left V 1 base short and J 7 bases short, with 11 bases between. Germline lookup yields CDR1 SGHDN and CDR2 FVKESK. The CDR3 sequence is CASSQGRVGNEQFF. CDR3 coding DNA: TGTGCCAGCAGCCAAGGCAGGGTTGGGAATGAGCAGTTCTTC.

The chain's CDR3 is CACRQGIGIEKLFF. The CDR3 coding sequence is TGTGCCTGCAGACAGGGGATTGGAATAGAAAAACTGTTTTTT. The genes are TRBV30 and TRBJ1-4, with 8 bases identical to TRBD1. V gave up 6 bases and J gave up 8 bases; unmatched junction bases: 11. The germline V gene has CDR1 GTSNPN and CDR2 SVGIG (reference sequence). CDR3 length: 14 amino acids.

The chain couples TRBV4-3 to TRBJ1-4, with D maybe TRBD1 (5 bases). The length of the CDR3 is 14 residues. Germline V gene data show CDR1 as LGHNA and CDR2 as YSLEER. The V end was cut by 4 bases, the J end by 7 bases, with 13 bases between. The CDR3 here is CASSPKDSREKLFF. The CDR3 coding sequence is TGCGCCAGCAGCCCGAAAGACAGTCGTGAAAAACTGTTTTTT.

V usage is TRBV5-1 and J usage is TRBJ2-2; tentatively, D is TRBD1 or TRBD2 (5 bases each). V was clipped by 0 bases and J by 7 bases, with 7 bases between them. The CDR3 contains 13 residues. CDR1 and CDR2 (germline): SGHRS, YFSETQ. The CDR3 nucleotides are TGCGCCAGCAGCTTGGGAGGGGACGGGGAGCTGTTTTTT. It encodes CASSLGGDGELFF. The full variable domain, completed using reference TRBV5-1 and TRBJ2-2, is KAGVTQTPRYLIKTRGQQVTLSCSPISGHRSVSWYQQTPGQGLQFLFEYFSETQRNKGNFPGRFSGRQFSNSRSEMNVSTLELGDSALYLCASSLGGDGELFFGEGSRLTVL.